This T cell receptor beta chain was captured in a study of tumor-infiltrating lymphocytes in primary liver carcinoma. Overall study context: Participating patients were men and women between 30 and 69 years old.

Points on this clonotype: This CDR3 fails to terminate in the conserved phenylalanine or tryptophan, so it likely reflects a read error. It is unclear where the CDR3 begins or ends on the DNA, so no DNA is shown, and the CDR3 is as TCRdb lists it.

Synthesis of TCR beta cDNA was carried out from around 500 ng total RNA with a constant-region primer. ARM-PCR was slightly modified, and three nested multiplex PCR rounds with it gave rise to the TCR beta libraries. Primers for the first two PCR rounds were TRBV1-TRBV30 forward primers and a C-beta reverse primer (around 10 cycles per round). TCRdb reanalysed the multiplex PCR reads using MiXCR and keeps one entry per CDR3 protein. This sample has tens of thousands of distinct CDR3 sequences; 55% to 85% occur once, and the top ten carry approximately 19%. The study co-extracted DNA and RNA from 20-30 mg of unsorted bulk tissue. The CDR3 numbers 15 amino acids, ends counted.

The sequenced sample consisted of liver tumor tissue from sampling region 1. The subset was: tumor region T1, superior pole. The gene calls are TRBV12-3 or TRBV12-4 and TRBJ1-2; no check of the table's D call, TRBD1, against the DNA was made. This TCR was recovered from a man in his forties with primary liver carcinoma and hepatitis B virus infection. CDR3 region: CASSLRDRPFYGYAL.